These 21 T cell receptor beta chains share one sample of origin, sequenced in a study of shared clonotypes between healthy human individuals (dated by TCRdb to about 2020). Library preparation employed the immunoSEQ multiplex PCR assay. As stored in TCRdb, this immuneACCESS dataset retains in-frame rearrangements with V and J assigned. A fraction of the clones does not appear; measured against another copy, unresolved V genes explain less than half of the discrepancy, and the remainder lacks a known reason. The sample includes 850,000 to 1,200,000 clones, with about 70% observed a single time. Together, the top ten hold 1.5% of the sample. Material: memory CD4+ T cells sorted from blood. Sample cell subset or site, as interpreted from the label and publication: CD45RA-negative fraction. These receptors came from a man younger than 30 in good health.

The gene calls are TRBV6-5 and TRBJ2-5; TRBD2 matches at 8 bases. With 0 bases clipped from V and 5 bases from J, the junction kept 8 bases outside the gene matches. This CDR3 region has 16 residues. Germline-derived CDR1 and CDR2 are MNHEY and SVGAGI. CDR3 region: CASSYSTAGVGETQYF. The CDR3 DNA is TGTGCCAGCAGTTACTCGACAGCGGGGGTTGGGGAGACCCAGTACTTC.

In its sample, this clone was seen a few times. The V and J genes are TRBV27 and TRBJ2-2; D not certain. The CDR3 sequence is 14 residues long. The V gene lost 6 bases and the J gene lost 2 bases, with 10 bases spanning the gap. CDR1 and CDR2 from the germline V gene are MNHEY and SMNVEV (reference sequence). For the CDR3, the DNA is TGTGCCAGCAGCCATAACGGTAACACCGGGGAGCTGTTTTTT. Translating it yields CASSHNGNTGELFF.

Of note for this clone: Other DNA sequences in this specimen translate into the identical CDR3. This rearrangement joins TRBV5-1 to TRBJ2-3; 13 bases match TRBD2. V gave up 5 bases and J gave up 5 bases; unmatched junction bases: 2. The CDR3 runs to 14 residues. The germline V gene has CDR1 SGHRS and CDR2 YFSETQ. This chain's CDR3 is CASSGLAGEDTQYF. The CDR3 coding sequence is TGCGCCAGCAGTGGACTAGCGGGGGAAGATACGCAGTATTTT.

The chain has TRBV2 and TRBJ2-5; 11 nucleotides match TRBD2. V shed 5 bases and J 2 bases; nucleotides not matched to a gene: 4. This CDR3 is built from 15 residues. Germline values: CDR1 SNHLY, CDR2 FYNNEI. CDR3 region: CASSPGTSGQETQYF. CDR3 nucleotides: TGTGCCAGCAGTCCCGGGACTAGCGGACAAGAGACCCAGTACTTC.

The chain has TRBV16 and TRBJ2-3; a weak D match, TRBD2 (6 bases). Germline values: CDR1 KGHSY, CDR2 FQNENV. This CDR3 is built from 14 residues. V was shortened by 6 bases and J by 2 bases, with 12 bases between the two germline ends. The CDR3 sequence: CASSPGVATDTQYF. The CDR3 DNA sequence: TGTGCCAGCAGTCCGGGGGTCGCCACAGATACGCAGTATTTT.

In nucleotides, the CDR3 is TGTGCCAGCAGCATTTCTCCAGGGAAGGGCTACACCTTC. It translates to CASSISPGKGYTF. This chain joins TRBV7-3 and TRBJ1-2, with D possibly being TRBD1 (5 bases). The CDR3 is 13 residues long. Trimming pared 5 bases from V and 8 bases from J, leaving 15 bases between. Looked up from germline, CDR1 is SGHTA and CDR2 is FQGTGA.

The CDR3 sequence: CASSHLAGGLSLHPDTQYF. The CDR3 DNA is TGCGCCAGCAGCCACCTAGCGGGGGGTCTGTCCCTCCACCCAGATACGCAGTATTTT. The chain links TRBV5-1 to TRBJ2-3, with 11 nucleotides matching TRBD2. V shed 4 bases and J 4 bases; nucleotides not matched to a gene: 17. The germline CDR1 and CDR2 sequences are SGHRS and YFSETQ. The CDR3 is 19 amino acids.

The rearrangement links TRBV25-1 to TRBJ2-2; 8 bases fit TRBD1. Losses at the gene ends were 4 bases for V and 3 bases for J; bases not matched to a gene: 4. The CDR3 spans 15 residues. The germline V gene has CDR1 MGHDK and CDR2 SYGVNS. CDR3 nucleotides: TGTGCCAGCAGTGGAGGACAGGGATACACCGGGGAGCTGTTTTTT. Protein: CASSGGQGYTGELFF. The whole variable domain, filled in from reference TRBV25-1 and TRBJ2-2, reads EADIYQTPRYLVIGTGKKITLECSQTMGHDKMYWYQQDPGMELHLIHYSYGVNSTEKGDLSSESTVSRIRTEHFPLTLESARPSHTSQYLCASSGGQGYTGELFFGEGSRLTVL.

The chain has TRBV6-1 and TRBJ1-1; D call uncertain. V dropped 6 bases and J dropped 5 bases, with 13 bases sitting between them. CDR1 is MNHNS and CDR2 is SASEGT in the germline V gene. The CDR3 totals 13 residues. The CDR3 loop reads CASRRPGITEAFF. CDR3 nucleotides: TGTGCCAGCAGACGCCCCGGGATTACTGAAGCTTTCTTT.

The rearrangement uses TRBV27 and TRBJ2-3, with D perhaps matching TRBD1 or TRBD2 (6 bases each). The V end was cut by 4 bases, the J end by 5 bases, with 10 bases between. Germline CDR1 MNHEY, CDR2 SMNVEV (reference sequence). This CDR3 region has 13 residues. CDR3 nucleotides: TGTGCCAGCAGTTGGGGGGCAGTAGATACGCAGTATTTT. Its protein product is CASSWGAVDTQYF.

The chain uses TRBV7-8 and TRBJ2-3; TRBD2 aligns across 11 bases. Looked up from germline, CDR1 is SGHVS and CDR2 is FQNEAQ. CDR3 length: 15 residues. V shed 4 bases and J 4 bases; nucleotides not matched to a gene: 4. CDR3 in DNA: TGTGCCAGCAGCTCTCGACTAGCGGGATCAGATACGCAGTATTTT. Translation gives CASSSRLAGSDTQYF.

The chain couples TRBV9 to TRBJ1-6, with D tentatively TRBD1 (5 bases). Between the trimmed V and J ends, which lost 3 bases and 7 bases, there was a span of 11 bases. Germline loops: CDR1 SGDLS, CDR2 YYNGEE. This CDR3 comprises 14 residues. The CDR3 DNA sequence: TGTGCCAGCAGCGCACCGGGGCTCAATTCACCCCTCCACTTT. Translation: CASSAPGLNSPLHF.

Only a few counts were recorded for this clone. This chain connects TRBV11-2 to TRBJ1-1; TRBD1 might be the D (6 bases). Germline V lookup: CDR1 SGHAT, CDR2 FQNNGV. Trimming shortened V by 5 bases and J by 1 base, and 8 bases separated the two germline ends. CDR3 size: 13 residues. CDR3 region: CASSPGQNTEAFF. The CDR3 bases are TGTGCCAGCAGCCCGGGACAGAACACTGAAGCTTTCTTT.

This chain joins TRBV19 and TRBJ1-3, with 7 bases lining up with TRBD1. Germline V lookup: CDR1 LNHDA, CDR2 SQIVND (reference sequence). J lost 3 bases, V lost 5 bases, and 4 bases had no gene match. The CDR3 is 14 amino acids. The CDR3 DNA reads TGTGCCAGTAGTCCAACAGGGGATGGAAACACCATATATTTT. Its protein is CASSPTGDGNTIYF.

The rearrangement links TRBV19 to TRBJ1-3, with D perhaps matching TRBD1 (6 bases). The germline CDR1 and CDR2 sequences are LNHDA and SQIVND (reference sequence). V lost 5 bases, J lost 3 bases, and 17 bases lay in between. The CDR3 runs to 16 residues. CDR3 nucleotide sequence: TGTGCCAGTAGTTTGCGCACAGGGAGCCTTGGAAACACCATATATTTT. It translates to CASSLRTGSLGNTIYF.

This clone turned up a few times. The DNA for the CDR3 is TGCGCCAGCGAGGACAGGGCCAATTCACCCCTCCACTTT. Translating gives CASEDRANSPLHF. The J gene is TRBJ1-6, the V gene TRBV10-2; 8 nucleotides agree with TRBD1. The CDR3 extends over 13 amino acids. Germline V gene lookup returns CDR1 WSHSY and CDR2 SAAADI. Trimming removed 8 bases from V and 7 bases from J; junction bases left unmatched: 4.

The CDR3 here is CASSPRGTGGFEQYF. In nucleotides, the CDR3 is TGTGCCAGCTCACCACGGGGGACAGGGGGCTTCGAGCAGTACTTC. The chain carries TRBV18 and TRBJ2-7, with TRBD1 identical over 12 bases. The germline gives CDR1 KGHSH, CDR2 LQKENI. The V gene end was trimmed by 1 base and the J gene end by 6 bases; junction bases not matched to a gene: 4. The CDR3 is made up of 15 amino acids.

This chain uses TRBV5-1 with TRBJ1-4; D remains ambiguous. Germline CDR1 is SGHRS and CDR2 is YFSETQ. Trimming took 0 bases from V and 8 from J, leaving 11 bases between them. The CDR3 runs to 14 residues. The DNA for the CDR3 is TGCGCCAGCAGCTTGGTGGGGTCGGGGGAAAAACTGTTTTTT. Encoded protein: CASSLVGSGEKLFF.

The chain uses TRBV29-1 and TRBJ2-4; 9 bases match TRBD1. This CDR3 spans 12 amino acids. Germline CDR1 and CDR2: SQVTM and ANQGSEA. The V and J ends lost 6 bases and 5 bases, in that order; junction bases with no gene match: 2. CDR3 nucleotides: TGCAGCGTCAGACAGGGGGAAAACATTCAGTACTTC. Translated: CSVRQGENIQYF.

Notes on this clone: Other DNA sequences in the same sample also yield this CDR3. The chain recombines TRBV2 with TRBJ2-7; D may be TRBD2 (5 bases). Per the germline V gene, CDR1 is SNHLY and CDR2 is FYNNEI. V was shortened by 6 bases and J by 0 bases, with 6 bases between the two germline ends. The CDR3 spans 12 residues. CDR3 DNA: TGTGCCAGCAGGAGGGACTCCTACGAGCAGTACTTC. Translation gives CASRRDSYEQYF.

This sequence joins TRBV9 and TRBJ1-4; a weak D match, TRBD1 (5 bases). Trimming stripped 0 bases from V and 7 bases from J, with 19 bases between. From germline, CDR1 is SGDLS and CDR2 YYNGEE. The CDR3 consists of 17 residues. The CDR3 sequence: CASSVARQNSGTEKLFF. The CDR3, as DNA: TGTGCCAGCAGCGTAGCGAGACAGAACTCAGGGACTGAAAAACTGTTTTTT.